These 9 T cell receptor beta chains originate from one sample sequenced in a study of human T cells and chemical hapten exposure. Time point meaning: patch test 3, about 24 weeks after DPC sensitization. Noted treatment: therapeutic diphenylcyclopropenone sensitization with weekly scalp DPC. TCRdb independently ran MiXCR on the RACE reads; one entry per CDR3 protein. This sample has 180,000 or so distinct CDR3 sequences, with approximately 26% found just once. This sample comprised whole blood, obtained in connection with sensitization to the hapten diphenylcyclopropenone (DPC). The receptors stem from a woman in her forties with alopecia areata. Some clones in this sample may be carry-over from other donors' samples.

This clonotype was seen ten or more times. The genes are TRBV15 and TRBJ1-1; 7 bases map to TRBD1. With 3 bases clipped from V and 5 bases from J, the junction kept 6 bases outside the gene matches. Germline-derived CDR1 and CDR2 are LNHNV and YYDKDF (reference sequence). The CDR3 is made up of 14 amino acids. The CDR3 reads CATSSAGGGTEAFF. In DNA form, the CDR3 reads TGTGCCACCAGCAGCGCAGGGGGAGGGACTGAAGCTTTCTTT.

This chain links TRBV28 with TRBJ2-2; TRBD2 aligns across 15 bases. V dropped 9 bases and J dropped 3; count of bases not matched to a gene: 5. The CDR3 has 16 residues. Germline values: CDR1 MDHEN, CDR2 SYDVKM. The CDR3 DNA reads TGTGCCAGTAGGACTAGCGGGAGGGCCGACACCGGGGAGCTGTTTTTT. Translating gives CASRTSGRADTGELFF.

This chain links TRBV20-1 with TRBJ1-3; D not resolved. Per germline, CDR1 DFQATT and CDR2 SNEGSKA (reference sequence). CDR3 length: 14 amino acids. Trimming removed 6 bases at V and 0 bases at J, with 12 bases between. The CDR3 protein is CSATPLSSGNTIYF. CDR3 DNA sequence: TGCAGTGCAACACCGCTGAGCTCTGGAAACACCATATATTTT.

The chain uses TRBV6-5 and TRBJ2-7; D could derive from TRBD1 or TRBD2 (5 bases each). This CDR3 is built from 15 residues. V gave up 7 bases and J gave up 4 bases, with 20 bases separating them. Germline CDR1 and CDR2: MNHEY and SVGAGI. DNA for the CDR3: TGTGCCAGCACCCCAAGGGCCCGAGGGGTTTACGAGCAGTACTTC. Protein sequence: CASTPRARGVYEQYF.

This chain uses TRBV2 with TRBJ1-4; possibly TRBD1 for D (5 bases). Germline V gene lookup returns CDR1 SNHLY and CDR2 FYNNEI. V was cut by 6 bases and J by 4 bases, with 15 bases left in between. This CDR3 is built from 15 residues. The chain's CDR3 is CASSENGGNNEKLFF. The CDR3 nucleotides are TGTGCCAGCAGCGAGAATGGGGGAAATAATGAAAAACTGTTTTTT.

This clonotype was picked up a small number of times. The V and J genes are TRBV20-1 and TRBJ1-2; D might be TRBD1 (5 bases). CDR3 length: 12 amino acids. V was trimmed by 6 bases and J by 4 bases, leaving 12 bases between them. Germline CDR1 is DFQATT and CDR2 is SNEGSKA (reference sequence). The CDR3 here is CSATGTTYGYTF. The DNA for the CDR3 is TGCAGTGCGACCGGGACGACCTATGGCTACACCTTC.

The chain carries TRBV13 and TRBJ2-7; D call uncertain. The germline CDR1 and CDR2 sequences are PRHDT and FYEKMQ (reference sequence). The CDR3 length is 14 residues. Between the trimmed V and J ends, which lost 1 base and 6 bases, there was a span of 13 bases. The CDR3 region is CASSLDAVVIEQYF. The DNA for the CDR3 is TGTGCCAGCAGCTTAGACGCGGTAGTGATCGAGCAGTACTTC.

The CDR3 nucleotides read TGTGCCAGCAGCCAGGGGGAACTCTCTGGAAACACCATATATTTT. Amino acid sequence: CASSQGELSGNTIYF. V is TRBV7-8 and J is TRBJ1-3; 7 bases agree with TRBD1. V lost 5 bases to trimming and J lost 0 bases; unmatched junction nucleotides: 4. Germline V gene lookup returns CDR1 SGHVS and CDR2 FQNEAQ. There are 15 residues in the CDR3.

The chain has TRBV4-1 and TRBJ2-2, with 8 nucleotides matching TRBD2. V lost 4 bases and J lost 7; bases outside the gene matches: 11. Germline CDR1 is MGHRA and CDR2 is YSYEKL. The length of the CDR3 is 16 residues. CDR3 bases: TGCGCCAGCAGCCTTCCAGCGGGAGCCGGGGGCGGGGAGCTGTTTTTT. Translated: CASSLPAGAGGGELFF.